The 20 T cell receptor beta chains given below trace back to one sample, sequenced in a study of blood T cell repertoires in COVID-19. TCRdb's copy holds only in-frame clones and misses some; the assay was immunoSEQ multiplex PCR. This sample has under 300,000 clones, with around 90% found just once. Sequenced material: peripheral blood. The receptors stem from a woman in her thirties or forties who had recovered from COVID-19.

The sample holds one count of this clone. This chain links TRBV3-1 (or the pseudogene TRBV3-2) with TRBJ2-3; D call uncertain. V lost 1 base and J lost 7, with 21 bases in between. The CDR3 spans 17 residues. Looked up from germline, CDR1 is LGHDT and CDR2 is YNNKEL (reference sequence). CDR3 region: CASSQASFDTAMNTQYF. DNA of the CDR3: TGTGCCAGCAGCCAAGCTTCTTTTGACACGGCGATGAATACGCAGTATTTT.

This clone has a count of ten or more. This chain links TRBV2 with TRBJ2-1, with a possible D match to TRBD2 (7 bases). CDR3 length equals 13 residues. V was clipped by 4 bases and J by 9 bases, with 13 bases between them. Germline CDR1 SNHLY, CDR2 FYNNEI. In nucleotides, the CDR3 is TGTGCCAGCAGTGGAACAGGGAGGGGTGAGCAGTTCTTC. It translates to CASSGTGRGEQFF.

The chain uses TRBV2 and TRBJ1-1, with D unresolved. This CDR3 contains 12 residues. Germline V lookup: CDR1 SNHLY, CDR2 FYNNEI. Deletions cut 6 bases from V and 4 bases from J, with 9 bases between. The CDR3 sequence: CASRVQFTEAFF. CDR3 nucleotide sequence: TGTGCCAGCAGGGTACAGTTCACTGAAGCTTTCTTT.

In nucleotides, the CDR3 is TGTGCCAGCAGCCCCCCCGGGACTCCGGGGGAGCTGTTTTTT. Translating it yields CASSPPGTPGELFF. The rearrangement uses TRBV7-3 and TRBJ2-2; maybe TRBD2 (6 bases). CDR3 length equals 14 residues. Germline CDR1 SGHTA, CDR2 FQGTGA. V was cut by 5 bases and J by 8 bases, with 15 bases left in between.

The J gene is TRBJ1-5, the V gene TRBV21-1; TRBD1 reflects the table's D call only, with no check against the DNA. TRBV21-1 is an annotated pseudogene. The CDR3 is made up of 13 amino acids. In DNA form, the CDR3 reads TGTGCCAGCAGCGGCCAGTTCAATCAGCCCCAGCATTTT. Amino acids: CASSGQFNQPQHF.

The rearrangement uses TRBV29-1 and TRBJ2-7; 11 nucleotides agree with TRBD1. Germline-derived CDR1 and CDR2 are SQVTM and ANQGSEA. J lost 2 bases, V lost 5 bases, and 5 bases had no gene match. There are 14 residues in the CDR3. The CDR3 loop reads CSVWEGQGAYEQYF. The CDR3 DNA reads as TGCAGCGTTTGGGAGGGACAGGGGGCCTACGAGCAGTACTTC.

The chain links TRBV14 to TRBJ2-7, with D unclear. The CDR3 is made up of 15 amino acids. Germline V CDR1 and CDR2: SGHDN, FVKESK. V lost 1 base and J lost 4, with 14 bases in between. For the CDR3, the DNA is TGTGCCAGCAGCCAAGTACAGAACAGTTATTACGAGCAGTACTTC. Amino acids: CASSQVQNSYYEQYF.

This clone was observed a single time. The chain uses TRBV4-1 and TRBJ1-6; D unresolved. V lost 2 bases to trimming and J lost 8 bases, with 13 bases between them. Germline CDR1 is MGHRA and CDR2 is YSYEKL. CDR3 length: 15 amino acids. CDR3 nucleotide sequence: TGCGCCAGCAGCCAACGGCGGGAGAGGGATTCACCCCTCCACTTT. This encodes CASSQRRERDSPLHF.

The chain combines TRBV11-2 with TRBJ2-3, with TRBD1 as a possible D gene (5 bases). Trimming removed 5 bases from V and 0 bases from J, with 9 bases in between. CDR3 length: 14 amino acids. CDR1 is SGHAT, CDR2 FQNNGV, per germline. This chain's CDR3 is CASSTRQSTDTQYF. DNA for the CDR3: TGTGCCAGCAGCACCCGACAGAGCACAGATACGCAGTATTTT.

The V call is TRBV12-3 or TRBV12-4, the J call TRBJ1-1; 9 positions match TRBD1. This CDR3 comprises 11 residues. J was trimmed by 10 bases and V by 6 bases; bases with no gene match: 3. CDR3 DNA: TGTGCCAGCAGGGGGACAGGGCGAGCTTTCTTT. This translates into CASRGTGRAFF.

The chain recombines TRBV30 with TRBJ2-2; 8 positions agree with TRBD2. Per germline, CDR1 GTSNPN and CDR2 SVGIG (reference sequence). CDR3 length: 13 amino acids. The V gene end was trimmed by 5 bases and the J gene end by 6 bases; junction bases not matched to a gene: 5. The CDR3 loop is CAWRGRRAGELFF. DNA for the CDR3: TGTGCCTGGCGCGGGAGGAGGGCCGGGGAGCTGTTTTTT.

This clone was counted a few times. The chain joins TRBV3-1 (or the pseudogene TRBV3-2) to TRBJ2-1; 8 bases match TRBD2. Germline V gives CDR1 LGHDT, CDR2 YNNKEL (reference sequence). Unmatched junction bases numbered 5, after V lost 4 bases and J lost 6 bases. The CDR3 length is 14 residues. The CDR3 sequence is CASSRRTSGNEQFF. The CDR3 coding sequence is TGTGCCAGCAGCCGGAGAACTAGCGGCAATGAGCAGTTCTTC.

The J gene is TRBJ2-1, the V gene TRBV6-2 or TRBV6-3; 7 bases are a match to TRBD2. This CDR3 contains 17 residues. Unmatched junction bases numbered 7, after V lost 2 bases and J lost 0 bases. In germline, CDR1 is MNHEY, CDR2 SVGEGT. The CDR3 DNA is TGTGCCAGCAGTTACCGGTCGCGGGAGAGCTCCTACAATGAGCAGTTCTTC. Protein: CASSYRSRESSYNEQFF.

V gene TRBV3-1 (or the pseudogene TRBV3-2) combines with J gene TRBJ2-3; a possible D gene is TRBD2 (6 bases). Looked up from germline, CDR1 is LGHDT and CDR2 is YNNKEL (reference sequence). Trimming stripped 4 bases from V and 5 bases from J, with 13 bases between. The CDR3 loop spans 14 amino acids. For the CDR3, the DNA is TGTGCCAGCAGCCCACTAGCTGGGGTAGATACGCAGTATTTT. This translates into CASSPLAGVDTQYF.

This clone showed up just a few times. The chain has TRBV5-1 and TRBJ2-3; 10 positions match TRBD2. CDR3 size: 15 residues. Germline CDR1 is SGHRS and CDR2 is YFSETQ. V lost 1 base, J lost 4 bases, and 3 bases stayed unmatched. This CDR3 is CASSLSGRVSDTQYF. The CDR3 DNA reads TGCGCCAGCAGCTTGAGCGGGAGGGTCTCAGATACGCAGTATTTT.

CDR3 bases: TGCGCCAGCAGCTTTCAGCCCGGGACTAGCGATCTTTCGGATACGCAGTATTTT. Its translation: CASSFQPGTSDLSDTQYF. The rearrangement uses TRBV5-1 and TRBJ2-3, with TRBD2 matching 10 bases. This CDR3 is built from 18 residues. Germline loops: CDR1 SGHRS, CDR2 YFSETQ. Trimming removed 2 bases from V and 6 bases from J; junction bases left unmatched: 15.

The rearrangement joins TRBV5-1 to TRBJ2-3, with D uncertain. CDR3 size: 11 residues. With 4 bases removed from V and 5 bases from J, the gap between germline ends came to 5 bases. Per germline, CDR1 SGHRS and CDR2 YFSETQ. DNA for the CDR3: TGCGCCAGCAGCCAAAAAGATACGCAGTATTTT. Translated: CASSQKDTQYF. Combining the CDR3 with reference TRBV5-1 and TRBJ2-3 gives the whole variable domain KAGVTQTPRYLIKTRGQQVTLSCSPISGHRSVSWYQQTPGQGLQFLFEYFSETQRNKGNFPGRFSGRQFSNSRSEMNVSTLELGDSALYLCASSQKDTQYFGPGTRLTVL.

CDR3 DNA: TGTGCCACCAGCCCCCGGCTAGCGGGATATGGGGAGCAGTACTTC. Its translation is CATSPRLAGYGEQYF. The chain combines TRBV15 with TRBJ2-7; the match to TRBD2 covers 9 bases. J was trimmed by 7 bases and V by 5 bases; bases with no gene match: 12. The length of the CDR3 is 15 residues. The germline V gene has CDR1 LNHNV and CDR2 YYDKDF (reference sequence).

The table lists this clone with many counts. V gene TRBV29-1 combines with J gene TRBJ2-5, with 8 bases identical to TRBD2. The CDR3 consists of 13 residues. Germline V gene data show CDR1 as SQVTM and CDR2 as ANQGSEA. With 1 base clipped from V and 4 bases from J, the junction kept 2 bases outside the gene matches. As DNA, the CDR3 is TGCAGCGTTGAAGGGCTAGCGGGAGAGACCCAGTACTTC. Translated, it gives CSVEGLAGETQYF.

V and J are TRBV6-1 and TRBJ1-2; no definite D call. Germline V gene data show CDR1 as MNHNS and CDR2 as SASEGT. Trimming shortened V by 2 bases and J by 5 bases, and 9 bases separated the two germline ends. The CDR3 length is 13 residues. This chain's CDR3 is CASSEMVSYGYTF. CDR3 nucleotides: TGTGCCAGCAGTGAAATGGTCAGTTATGGCTACACCTTC.